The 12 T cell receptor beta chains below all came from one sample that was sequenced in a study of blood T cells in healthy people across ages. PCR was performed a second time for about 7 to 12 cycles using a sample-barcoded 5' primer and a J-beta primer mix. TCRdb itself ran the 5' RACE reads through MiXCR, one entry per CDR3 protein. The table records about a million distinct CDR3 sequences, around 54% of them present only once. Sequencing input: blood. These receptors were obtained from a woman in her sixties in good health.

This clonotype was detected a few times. The CDR3 sequence is CASSLFKGAGVVRRVDTDTQYF. The CDR3 DNA sequence: TGTGCCAGCAGCTTATTTAAGGGCGCAGGGGTAGTGCGGCGGGTGGACACAGATACGCAGTATTTT. The chain uses TRBV11-2 and TRBJ2-3, with a possible D match to TRBD1 (6 bases). CDR3 length: 22 residues. Germline loops: CDR1 SGHAT, CDR2 FQNNGV. V lost 2 bases and J 2 bases, leaving 32 bases between the germline ends.

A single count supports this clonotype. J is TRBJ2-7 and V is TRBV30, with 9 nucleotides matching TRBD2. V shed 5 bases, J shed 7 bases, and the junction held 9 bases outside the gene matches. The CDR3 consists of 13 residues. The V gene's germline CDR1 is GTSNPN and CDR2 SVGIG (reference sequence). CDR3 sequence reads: CAWGTSRSREQYF. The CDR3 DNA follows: TGTGCCTGGGGGACTAGCAGGTCGAGAGAGCAGTACTTC. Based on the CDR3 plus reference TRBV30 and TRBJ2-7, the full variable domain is SQTIHQWPATLVQPVGSPLSLECTVEGTSNPNLYWYRQAAGRGLQLLFYSVGIGQISSEVPQNLSASRPQDRQFILSSKKLLLSDSGFYLCAWGTSRSREQYFGPGTRLTVT.

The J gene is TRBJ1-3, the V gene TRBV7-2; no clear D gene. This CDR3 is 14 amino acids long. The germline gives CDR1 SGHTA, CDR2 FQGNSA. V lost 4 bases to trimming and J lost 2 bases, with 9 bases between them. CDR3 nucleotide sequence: TGTGCCAGCAGCTCCCACATAGCTGGAAACACCATATATTTT. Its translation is CASSSHIAGNTIYF.

CDR3 protein: CASSQDLGASLGETQYF. As DNA, the CDR3 is TGTGCCAGCAGCCAAGATCTAGGCGCGAGTTTAGGGGAGACCCAGTACTTC. The chain combines TRBV4-2 with TRBJ2-5, with D unclear. Trimming cost V 0 bases and J 5 bases, with 19 bases left between them. The CDR3 spans 17 residues. The V gene's germline CDR1 is LGHNA and CDR2 YNFKEQ.

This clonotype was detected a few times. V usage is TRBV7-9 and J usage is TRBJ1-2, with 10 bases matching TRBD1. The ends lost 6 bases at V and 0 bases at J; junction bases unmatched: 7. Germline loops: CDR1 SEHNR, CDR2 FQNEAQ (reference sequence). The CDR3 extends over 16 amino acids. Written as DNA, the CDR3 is TGTGCCAGCAGTCCTGGGACAGGGGAAGCTAACTATGGCTACACCTTC. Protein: CASSPGTGEANYGYTF. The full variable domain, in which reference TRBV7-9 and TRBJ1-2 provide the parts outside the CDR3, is DTGVSQNPRHKITKRGQNVTFRCDPISEHNRLYWYRQTLGQGPEFLTYFQNEAQLEKSRLLSDRFSAERPKGSFSTLEIQRTEQGDSAMYLCASSPGTGEANYGYTFGSGTRLTVV.

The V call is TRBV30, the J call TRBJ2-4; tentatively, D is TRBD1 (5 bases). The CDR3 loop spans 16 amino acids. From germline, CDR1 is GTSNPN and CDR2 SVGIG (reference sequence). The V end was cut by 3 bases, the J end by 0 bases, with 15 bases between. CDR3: CAWSSPREGAKNIQYF. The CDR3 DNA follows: TGTGCCTGGAGCTCACCCAGGGAAGGAGCCAAAAACATTCAGTACTTC. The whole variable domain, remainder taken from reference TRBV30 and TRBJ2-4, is SQTIHQWPATLVQPVGSPLSLECTVEGTSNPNLYWYRQAAGRGLQLLFYSVGIGQISSEVPQNLSASRPQDRQFILSSKKLLLSDSGFYLCAWSSPREGAKNIQYFGAGTRLSVL.

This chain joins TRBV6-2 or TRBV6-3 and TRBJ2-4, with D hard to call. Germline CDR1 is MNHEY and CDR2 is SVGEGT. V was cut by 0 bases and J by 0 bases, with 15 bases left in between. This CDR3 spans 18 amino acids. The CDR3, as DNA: TGTGCCAGCAGTTACTCGACGCGACCCACTATAGCCAAAAACATTCAGTACTTC. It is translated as CASSYSTRPTIAKNIQYF.

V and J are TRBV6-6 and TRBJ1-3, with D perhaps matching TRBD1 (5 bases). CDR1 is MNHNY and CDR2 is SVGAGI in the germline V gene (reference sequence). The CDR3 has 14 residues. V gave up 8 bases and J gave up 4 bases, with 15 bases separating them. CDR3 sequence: CASRLGAEGNTIYF. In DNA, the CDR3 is TGTGCCAGCCGGCTTGGGGCAGAGGGAAACACCATATATTTT.

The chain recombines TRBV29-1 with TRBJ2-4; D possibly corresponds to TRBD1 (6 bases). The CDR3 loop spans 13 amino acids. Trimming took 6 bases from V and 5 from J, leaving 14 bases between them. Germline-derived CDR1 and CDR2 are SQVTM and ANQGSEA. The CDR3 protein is CSVVDSEENIQYF. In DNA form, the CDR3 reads TGCAGCGTCGTGGACAGTGAGGAAAACATTCAGTACTTC.

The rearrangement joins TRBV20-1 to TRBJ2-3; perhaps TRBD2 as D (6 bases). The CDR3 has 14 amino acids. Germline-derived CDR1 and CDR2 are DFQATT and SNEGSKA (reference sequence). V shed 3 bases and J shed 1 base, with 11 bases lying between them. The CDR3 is CSASVGGRTDTQYF. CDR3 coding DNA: TGCAGTGCTAGTGTGGGAGGTCGCACAGATACGCAGTATTTT.

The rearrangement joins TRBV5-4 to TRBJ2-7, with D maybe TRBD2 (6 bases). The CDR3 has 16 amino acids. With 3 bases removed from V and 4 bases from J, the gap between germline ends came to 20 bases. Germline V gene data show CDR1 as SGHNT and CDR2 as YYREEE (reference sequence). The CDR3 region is CASSYPLGGGSYEQYF. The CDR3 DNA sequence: TGTGCCAGCAGCTACCCTCTGGGGGGAGGTAGTTACGAGCAGTACTTC.

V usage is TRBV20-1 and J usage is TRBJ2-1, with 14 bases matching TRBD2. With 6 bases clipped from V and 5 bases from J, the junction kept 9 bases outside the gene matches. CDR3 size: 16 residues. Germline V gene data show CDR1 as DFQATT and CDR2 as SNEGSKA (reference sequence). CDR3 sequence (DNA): TGCAGTGCCGAGGGACTAGCGGGAGTCCCCAACAATGAGCAGTTCTTC. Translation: CSAEGLAGVPNNEQFF.